This T cell receptor beta chain was sequenced during a study of blood T cell repertoires in COVID-19. Study processing details: Reference gene primer amplification gave estimated nucleated cell counts. Here immunoSEQ multiplex PCR was the method, and the copy in TCRdb shows in-frame clones only, minus some. V, J and clone size are those of that table, while D and trimming were read from the DNA. The sample includes about 290,000 clones, around 86% seen only once; the top ten take around 1.7%. The V and J ends lost 5 bases and 4 bases respectively, with 15 bases between them. Germline V gene data show CDR1 as LNHDA and CDR2 as SQIVND (reference sequence). The CDR3 totals 14 residues. Individuals drawn from under 30 US areas were about 18 to 90 years old. Clinical history reported by participants formed the basis on which cohorts were assigned.

The clonotype originates from a woman between 40 and 55 years old who had recovered from COVID-19. The sample taken for sequencing was PBMCs or T cells enriched from blood (not recorded which). The gene calls are TRBV19 and TRBJ2-7; tentatively, D is TRBD2 (5 bases). CDR3 in DNA: TGTGCCAGTAGTCCAACAAGGACTTTGTACGAGCAGTACTTC. This encodes CASSPTRTLYEQYF.